Following are 2 T cell receptor beta chains from one sample sequenced in a study of shared clonotypes between healthy human individuals. Clones were read by immunoSEQ multiplex PCR, and TCRdb kept only the in-frame ones, dropping some. The table has around 940,000 clones, less than 85% seen once. Sequencing input: memory CD4+ T cells sorted from blood. Subset noted: CD45RA-negative fraction. The receptor source for this set is a man aged 18 to 29 in good health.

The chain is built from TRBV25-1 and TRBJ1-2; D gene uncertain. CDR3 length equals 15 residues. The germline V gene has CDR1 MGHDK and CDR2 SYGVNS. Trimming left V 2 bases short and J 3 bases short, with 13 bases between. Here the CDR3 DNA reads TGTGCCAGCAGTGAAACAGAGGGATTCGACTATGGCTACACCTTC. This codes for CASSETEGFDYGYTF.

This rearrangement joins TRBV7-2 to TRBJ1-1; tentatively, D is TRBD1 (6 bases). The CDR3 covers 14 residues. Per germline, CDR1 SGHTA and CDR2 FQGNSA. The V end lost 3 bases, the J end lost 4 bases, and 12 bases lay between the germline ends. The CDR3 reads CASSFRGGGTEAFF. CDR3 coding DNA: TGTGCCAGCAGCTTTAGAGGGGGAGGCACTGAAGCTTTCTTT.